The 21 T cell receptor beta chains below all came from one sample that was sequenced in a study of blood T cell repertoires in COVID-19. The assay was immunoSEQ multiplex PCR, and TCRdb's table has in-frame clones only and misses some. The sample lists 200,000 to 250,000 clones, over 80% occurring once. The sequenced sample was peripheral blood. The origin of the receptors is a man under 40 with COVID-19, enrolled during active disease.

The CDR3 nucleotides read TGTGCCAGCTCACCAGGGGGGTTAAGTAATTCACCCCTCCACTTT. This encodes CASSPGGLSNSPLHF. The J gene is TRBJ1-6, the V gene TRBV18; D perhaps matches TRBD1 (5 bases). Trimming left V 2 bases short and J 6 bases short, with 11 bases between. The CDR3 extends over 15 amino acids. The germline CDR1 and CDR2 sequences are KGHSH and LQKENI. Based on the CDR3 plus reference TRBV18 and TRBJ1-6, the full variable domain is NAGVMQNPRHLVRRRGQEARLRCSPMKGHSHVYWYRQLPEEGLKFMVYLQKENIIDESGMPKERFSAEFPKEGPSILRIQQVVRGDSAAYFCASSPGGLSNSPLHFGNGTRLTVT.

The genes are TRBV28 and TRBJ2-7; 11 bases match TRBD1. The CDR3 has 16 residues. Germline CDR1 is MDHEN and CDR2 is SYDVKM. V was clipped by 1 base and J by 4 bases; unmatched bases: 6. CDR3 region: CASSLSPGTGGYEQYF. The CDR3 region has the DNA TGTGCCAGCAGTTTATCACCCGGGACAGGGGGGTACGAGCAGTACTTC.

The chain joins TRBV3-1 (or the pseudogene TRBV3-2) to TRBJ2-6, with D tentatively TRBD1 (6 bases). This CDR3 has 16 residues. The germline gives CDR1 LGHDT, CDR2 YNNKEL (reference sequence). V lost 4 bases and J 4 bases, leaving 14 bases between the germline ends. The CDR3 protein is CASSLEQGTGANVLTF. CDR3 DNA sequence: TGTGCCAGCAGCCTAGAACAGGGAACCGGGGCCAACGTCCTGACTTTC.

The V call is TRBV5-4, the J call TRBJ1-2, with 9 bases lining up with TRBD1. Germline assignment: CDR1 SGHNT and CDR2 YYREEE (reference sequence). This CDR3 comprises 18 residues. The ends lost 0 bases at V and 4 bases at J; junction bases unmatched: 13. In DNA form, the CDR3 reads TGTGCCAGCAGCTTGGAAGGGGGACAGGGTACAGCACTCTATGGCTACACCTTC. It translates to CASSLEGGQGTALYGYTF.

V is TRBV2 and J is TRBJ2-7; tentative D call: TRBD1 (5 bases). The CDR3 runs 15 residues. Germline loops: CDR1 SNHLY, CDR2 FYNNEI. The V gene lost 1 base and the J gene lost 0 bases, with 10 bases spanning the gap. The CDR3: CASSEGRALSYEQYF. In nucleotides, the CDR3 is TGTGCCAGCAGTGAAGGCAGGGCCCTCTCCTACGAGCAGTACTTC.

The chain couples TRBV7-9 to TRBJ1-1; the D is unclear. CDR1 and CDR2 from the germline V gene are SEHNR and FQNEAQ (reference sequence). The CDR3 length is 14 residues. V lost 5 bases and J lost 0, with 10 bases in between. CDR3: CASSPQVMNTEAFF. For the CDR3, the DNA is TGTGCCAGCAGCCCCCAGGTAATGAACACTGAAGCTTTCTTT. Combining the CDR3 with reference TRBV7-9 and TRBJ1-1 gives the whole variable domain DTGVSQNPRHKITKRGQNVTFRCDPISEHNRLYWYRQTLGQGPEFLTYFQNEAQLEKSRLLSDRFSAERPKGSFSTLEIQRTEQGDSAMYLCASSPQVMNTEAFFGQGTRLTVV.

CDR3 sequence reads: CASSRDSQNTEAFF. The DNA for the CDR3 is TGTGCCAGCTCGAGAGACAGTCAGAACACTGAAGCTTTCTTT. The chain carries TRBV18 and TRBJ1-1, with a weak D call TRBD1 (5 bases). The ends were cut back, 6 bases at V and 1 base at J, with 12 bases in the middle. Germline-derived CDR1 and CDR2 are KGHSH and LQKENI. The CDR3 spans 14 residues.

In its sample, this clone was seen once. The gene calls are TRBV6-5 and TRBJ1-4; TRBD1 aligns across 7 bases. The CDR3 has 15 amino acids. Trimming removed 5 bases from V and 4 bases from J; junction bases left unmatched: 7. Germline CDR1 MNHEY, CDR2 SVGAGI. CDR3 loop: CASSTRTGDNEKLFF. Written as DNA, the CDR3 is TGTGCCAGCAGTACCCGGACAGGAGATAATGAAAAACTGTTTTTT.

V gene TRBV30 combines with J gene TRBJ1-1, with D unclear. Germline V gene sequence: CDR1 GTSNPN, CDR2 SVGIG (reference sequence). V was clipped by 0 bases and J by 5 bases, with 10 bases between them. The CDR3 runs 13 residues. In DNA form, the CDR3 reads TGTGCCTGGAGTGTTGGTGCTGCGACTGAAGCTTTCTTT. It translates to CAWSVGAATEAFF.

This clone was observed a single time. The chain is built from TRBV29-1 and TRBJ1-4; no reliable D call. There are 14 residues in the CDR3. Germline CDR1 is SQVTM and CDR2 is ANQGSEA. The V end was cut by 7 bases, the J end by 7 bases, with 19 bases between. CDR3 protein: CSASQTSGGEKLFF. The CDR3 coding sequence is TGCAGCGCCTCCCAGACCTCGGGTGGTGAAAAACTGTTTTTT.

The V and J genes are TRBV29-1 and TRBJ1-5; D possibly corresponds to TRBD1 (5 bases). Germline CDR1 and CDR2: SQVTM and ANQGSEA. V dropped 6 bases and J dropped 0 bases, with 18 bases sitting between them. The CDR3 totals 16 residues. The CDR3 bases are TGCAGCGTGTTAATGGCGGGGACGAATAGCAATCAGCCCCAGCATTTT. Translated: CSVLMAGTNSNQPQHF.

The sample holds one count of this clone. The rearrangement links TRBV27 to TRBJ2-2, with a tentative D call TRBD2 (5 bases). Germline lookup yields CDR1 MNHEY and CDR2 SMNVEV (reference sequence). Trimming took 3 bases from V and 4 from J, leaving 9 bases between them. CDR3 length: 14 amino acids. CDR3 DNA sequence: TGTGCCAGCAGTTTCACTAGTGGCACCGGGGAGCTGTTTTTT. It encodes CASSFTSGTGELFF.

This chain uses TRBV6-1 with TRBJ1-5, with D tentatively TRBD1 (5 bases). V lost 3 bases and J lost 6, with 12 bases in between. The CDR3 totals 14 residues. The germline V gene has CDR1 MNHNS and CDR2 SASEGT. This chain's CDR3 is CASSDGRGSQPQHF. The CDR3 nucleotides are TGTGCCAGCAGTGACGGGCGGGGCAGTCAGCCCCAGCATTTT.

DNA for the CDR3: TGTGCCAGCAGCTCACGGGACAGGGGGCCGAACACTGAAGCTTTCTTT. Protein product: CASSSRDRGPNTEAFF. The J gene is TRBJ1-1, the V gene TRBV11-2, with 12 bases aligning to TRBD1. The CDR3 is 16 amino acids. V lost 4 bases, J lost 1 base, and 4 bases stayed unmatched. The V gene's germline CDR1 is SGHAT and CDR2 FQNNGV. The full variable domain, in which reference TRBV11-2 and TRBJ1-1 provide the parts outside the CDR3, is EAGVAQSPRYKIIEKRQSVAFWCNPISGHATLYWYQQILGQGPKLLIQFQNNGVVDDSQLPKDRFSAERLKGVDSTLKIQPAKLEDSAVYLCASSSRDRGPNTEAFFGQGTRLTVV.

Worth noting for this clone: One end of the junction varies from germline; a read error may be responsible. The chain employs TRBV4-1 and TRBJ2-1; D is possibly TRBD1 (9 bases). The CDR3 consists of 19 residues. CDR1 and CDR2 (germline): MGHRA, YSYEKL. This CDR3 is CASSQGGQGERERYNEQFF. In DNA, the CDR3 is TGCGCCAGCAGTCAAGGGGGACAGGGTGAGCGGGAGAGGTACAATGAGCAGTTCTTC.

This clone was seen only once. The chain is built from TRBV5-4 and TRBJ2-6; D gene uncertain. The CDR3 is 15 amino acids. V dropped 4 bases and J dropped 0 bases, with 8 bases sitting between them. Per the germline V gene, CDR1 is SGHNT and CDR2 is YYREEE (reference sequence). The CDR3 loop is CASSLPGSGANVLTF. CDR3 nucleotides: TGTGCCAGCAGCCTACCAGGCTCTGGGGCCAACGTCCTGACTTTC.

This rearrangement joins TRBV27 to TRBJ1-2, with D uncertain. Germline lookup yields CDR1 MNHEY and CDR2 SMNVEV (reference sequence). This CDR3 is 14 amino acids long. Deletions cut 4 bases from V and 2 bases from J, with 11 bases between. CDR3 loop: CASSSGLSNYGYTF. In DNA, the CDR3 is TGTGCCAGCAGTTCCGGACTATCGAACTATGGCTACACCTTC.

The chain combines TRBV2 with TRBJ1-5; possibly TRBD1 for D (6 bases). With 4 bases removed from V and 4 bases from J, the gap between germline ends came to 14 bases. The CDR3 spans 15 residues. CDR1 and CDR2 from the germline V gene are SNHLY and FYNNEI. The chain's CDR3 is CASSVLGQNNQPQHF. For the CDR3, the DNA is TGTGCCAGCAGTGTTTTAGGACAGAATAATCAGCCCCAGCATTTT.

V usage is TRBV5-1 and J usage is TRBJ2-1, with 10 bases aligning to TRBD2. The CDR3 covers 19 residues. Trimming removed 6 bases from V and 0 bases from J; junction bases left unmatched: 15. From germline, CDR1 is SGHRS and CDR2 YFSETQ. The chain's CDR3 is CASTSGVAGGQSSYNEQFF. DNA for the CDR3: TGCGCCAGCACCTCAGGAGTAGCGGGGGGCCAGAGCTCCTACAATGAGCAGTTCTTC. Full variable domain (outside the CDR3, taken from reference TRBV5-1 and TRBJ2-1): KAGVTQTPRYLIKTRGQQVTLSCSPISGHRSVSWYQQTPGQGLQFLFEYFSETQRNKGNFPGRFSGRQFSNSRSEMNVSTLELGDSALYLCASTSGVAGGQSSYNEQFFGPGTRLTVL.

This chain uses TRBV27 with TRBJ1-2; 7 nucleotides match TRBD1. After removal of 5 bases from V and 8 bases from J, the junction contained 5 bases not matched to a gene. The CDR3 consists of 12 residues. The V gene's germline CDR1 is MNHEY and CDR2 SMNVEV (reference sequence). The CDR3 loop reads CASSSTGDGYTF. CDR3 nucleotides: TGTGCCAGCAGTAGTACAGGGGACGGCTACACCTTC.

This clone was counted a few times. The rearrangement uses TRBV7-2 and TRBJ2-7, with 13 bases aligning to TRBD2. The CDR3 runs 14 residues. The germline CDR1 and CDR2 sequences are SGHTA and FQGNSA. V dropped 3 bases and J dropped 7; count of bases not matched to a gene: 3. The CDR3 reads CASSFGLAGEEQYF. In DNA form, the CDR3 reads TGTGCCAGCAGCTTTGGACTAGCGGGGGAAGAGCAGTACTTC.